The entry that follows covers one T cell receptor (beta chain) sequence. Its antigen is not identified. V lost 2 bases, J lost 4 bases, and 11 bases lay in between. The CDR3 totals 14 residues. CDR1 and CDR2 (germline): MNHEY, SVGAGI. The data derive from a study of T cells in Graves' hyperthyroidism and ophthalmopathy. RNA transcripts yielded amplified TCR beta CDR3 regions. When the TCR CDR3 underwent first-round RT-PCR, the HTBI primer set was used. Each CDR3 protein is one row after TCRdb ran MiXCR on the multiplex PCR reads. The sample has a few hundred thousand distinct CDR3 sequences; around 20% are singletons. Study-wide findings and caveats: Ophthalmopathy was predicted by the model a median of 6.5 months ahead of onset. Ophthalmopathy was distinguished from stable hyperthyroidism by 13 V-J signatures.

Specimen: blood. The receptor's source is a man in his late teens or twenties with Graves' hyperthyroidism. The chain recombines TRBV6-5 with TRBJ1-2, with D uncertain. The CDR3: CASSYAGQIYGYTF. CDR3 in DNA: TGTGCCAGCAGTTACGCCGGGCAGATCTATGGCTACACCTTC.